This TCR beta chain was identified during a study of blood T cells in healthy people across ages. Broader study findings: The study found more naive CD4+ cells and higher diversity in long-lived than aged donors. Across samples, TCR beta diversity tracked strongly with naive T cell percentage. With age, beta diversity per million T cells declined roughly linearly, significantly by over 35.

Per the germline V gene, CDR1 is LNHNV and CDR2 is YYDKDF (reference sequence). V was pared by 3 bases and J by 5 bases, with 19 bases between. The CDR3 has 16 amino acids. As to this clonotype: Its antigen remains unknown.

Sample-barcoded 5' priming and a J-beta primer mix drove a second PCR of roughly 7 to 11 cycles. Sequencing of every sample gave 3 million or more CDR3-containing paired-end reads. Each CDR3 protein gets one entry after TCRdb re-called the 5' RACE reads with MiXCR. The data hold about 1 million distinct CDR3 sequences, with over 35% observed a single time. The clonotype originates from a woman aged 55-69 years in good health. The sequenced sample was blood. This chain joins TRBV15 and TRBJ1-2; the D gene is possibly TRBD1 (6 bases). The DNA of the CDR3 is TGTGCCACCAGCAGGTTAAGAACAGGGTTCAGTTATGGCTACACCTTC. It specifies CATSRLRTGFSYGYTF.